Here is one T cell receptor beta chain with its context. Antigen specificity is unknown. The data belong to a study of tumor and adjacent non-tumor tissue in lung cancer. Turning to the study itself: Stage I to III disease affected 10 men and 4 or 5 women aged about 30 to 85.

General study results and limits: Significantly higher TCR diversity was found in tumor than normal lung.

A modified ARM-PCR protocol with three rounds of nested PCR amplified TCRbeta. TCRdb analysed the multiplex PCR reads with MiXCR anew, one entry per CDR3 protein. The data show fewer than 120,000 distinct CDR3 sequences, approximately 84% seen once. RNA was extracted from bulk tissue without any cell sorting. Sequenced: lung tumor tissue. This sequence was found in a man aged 65 to 79 with non-small cell lung cancer.

The CDR3: CSARNRLVECTDTQYF. The DNA of the CDR3 is TGCAGTGCTAGAAACCGACTAGTGGAATGCACAGATACGCAGTATTTT. J is TRBJ2-3 and V is TRBV20-1; the D gene is possibly TRBD2 (6 bases). Between the trimmed V and J ends, which lost 2 bases and 1 base, there was a span of 16 bases. Looked up from germline, CDR1 is DFQATT and CDR2 is SNEGSKA (reference sequence). The CDR3 runs to 16 residues.